What follows are 17 T cell receptor beta chains derived from one specimen sequenced in a study of blood T cell repertoires in COVID-19. Libraries were prepared by immunoSEQ multiplex PCR; TCRdb keeps only in-frame clonotypes and omits some of them. The repertoire includes approximately 130,000 clones, around 86% of them detected once, and 15% to 20% sits in the top ten. The sample consisted of peripheral blood. Every receptor here comes from a woman in her fifties or sixties who had recovered from COVID-19.

CDR3 nucleotides: TGTGCCAGCAGTTTCACTGACACCCGTGGTGGCGAGCAGTACTTC. It is translated as CASSFTDTRGGEQYF. The chain links TRBV27 to TRBJ2-7; D gene unclear. The length of the CDR3 is 15 residues. Germline loops: CDR1 MNHEY, CDR2 SMNVEV (reference sequence). Trimming removed 3 bases from V and 6 bases from J, with 18 bases in between.

V and J are TRBV2 and TRBJ1-2; D is perhaps TRBD1 (5 bases). Between the trimmed V and J ends, which lost 5 bases and 5 bases, there was a span of 12 bases. Germline V CDR1 and CDR2: SNHLY, FYNNEI. The CDR3 spans 13 residues. The CDR3 region has the DNA TGTGCCAGCAGTAGGGAGGGGACGTATGGCTACACCTTC. Protein: CASSREGTYGYTF.

The V and J genes are TRBV30 and TRBJ1-2; D is possibly TRBD1 (5 bases). Germline loops: CDR1 GTSNPN, CDR2 SVGIG (reference sequence). The CDR3 has 14 residues. V was pared by 3 bases and J by 4 bases, with 15 bases between. The CDR3 nucleotides read TGTGCCTGGAGCACACCCGGGGGGTTCTATGGCTACACCTTC. Amino acid sequence: CAWSTPGGFYGYTF. Full variable domain (rest looked up from reference TRBV30 and TRBJ1-2): SQTIHQWPATLVQPVGSPLSLECTVEGTSNPNLYWYRQAAGRGLQLLFYSVGIGQISSEVPQNLSASRPQDRQFILSSKKLLLSDSGFYLCAWSTPGGFYGYTFGSGTRLTVV.

The V gene is TRBV30, the J gene TRBJ2-2; D possibly corresponds to TRBD2 (6 bases). CDR3 size: 15 residues. V shed 2 bases and J shed 3 bases, with 13 bases lying between them. Germline lookup yields CDR1 GTSNPN and CDR2 SVGIG (reference sequence). CDR3 in DNA: TGTGCCTGGAGTCACCCGACTAGGCACACCGGGGAGCTGTTTTTT. Translating it yields CAWSHPTRHTGELFF.

This clone appeared once. The rearrangement uses TRBV7-2 and TRBJ2-3, with TRBD2 matching over 8 bases. CDR3 size: 15 residues. CDR1 and CDR2 from the germline V gene are SGHTA and FQGNSA. J lost 7 bases, V lost 5 bases, and 11 bases had no gene match. The CDR3 nucleotides read TGTGCCAGCAGCCCCCTTACTAGCGGCGGATATACGCAGTATTTT. Protein sequence: CASSPLTSGGYTQYF.

This chain connects TRBV30 to TRBJ2-1, with TRBD1 matching 7 bases. Trimming took 0 bases from V and 4 from J; bases not matched to a gene: 9. This CDR3 is 16 amino acids long. Germline V gene data show CDR1 as GTSNPN and CDR2 as SVGIG (reference sequence). The CDR3 sequence: CAWSVRKGAMYNEQFF. In DNA, the CDR3 is TGTGCCTGGAGTGTACGAAAGGGGGCGATGTACAATGAGCAGTTCTTC. Combining the CDR3 with reference TRBV30 and TRBJ2-1 gives the whole variable domain SQTIHQWPATLVQPVGSPLSLECTVEGTSNPNLYWYRQAAGRGLQLLFYSVGIGQISSEVPQNLSASRPQDRQFILSSKKLLLSDSGFYLCAWSVRKGAMYNEQFFGPGTRLTVL.

This clone has more than one count but fewer than ten. J is TRBJ2-3 and V is TRBV15; TRBD2 might be the D (6 bases). The CDR3 consists of 14 residues. The V gene lost 1 base and the J gene lost 4 bases, with 9 bases spanning the gap. In germline, CDR1 is LNHNV, CDR2 YYDKDF (reference sequence). DNA of the CDR3: TGTGCCACCAGCAGAGGACTAGGTGCAGATACGCAGTATTTT. It is translated as CATSRGLGADTQYF. The entire variable domain, with the rest obtained from reference TRBV15 and TRBJ2-3, is as follows: DAMVIQNPRYQVTQFGKPVTLSCSQTLNHNVMYWYQQKSSQAPKLLFHYYDKDFNNEADTPDNFQSRRPNTSFCFLDIRSPGLGDTAMYLCATSRGLGADTQYFGPGTRLTVL.

This clone was detected only a few times. J is TRBJ1-5 and V is TRBV19; 7 bases align to TRBD1. Trimming removed 2 bases from V and 7 bases from J; junction bases left unmatched: 2. Germline lookup yields CDR1 LNHDA and CDR2 SQIVND (reference sequence). The CDR3 consists of 13 residues. The CDR3 spells CASSINRGQPQHF. CDR3 nucleotides: TGTGCCAGTAGTATAAACAGGGGCCAGCCCCAGCATTTT.

This clone was counted only a few times. The V and J genes are TRBV7-9 and TRBJ2-2, with a tentative D call TRBD1 (6 bases). Germline CDR1 reads SEHNR; CDR2 reads FQNEAQ (reference sequence). CDR3 length: 15 residues. V lost 5 bases, J lost 5 bases, and 15 bases lay in between. CDR3 sequence (DNA): TGTGCCAGCAGCCGCCGACAGGAAGCGACCGGGGAGCTGTTTTTT. Residues: CASSRRQEATGELFF.

The chain combines TRBV28 with TRBJ2-1, with a possible D match to TRBD2 (5 bases). Trimming took off 7 bases at V and 12 bases at J, with 19 bases between the two ends. The germline CDR1 and CDR2 sequences are MDHEN and SYDVKM. This CDR3 contains 13 residues. CDR3 in amino acids: CASTANEGLGQFF. CDR3 DNA sequence: TGTGCCAGCACTGCCAATGAGGGATTAGGGCAGTTCTTC.

The table lists this clone with a few counts. This chain connects TRBV28 to TRBJ2-7; 7 bases are a match to TRBD1. The CDR3 loop spans 13 amino acids. The V segment lost 4 bases and the J segment 1 base; nucleotides outside the gene matches: 1. Germline assignment: CDR1 MDHEN and CDR2 SYDVKM. CDR3 nucleotides: TGTGCCAGCAGTTCGGGACAGTCCTACGAGCAGTACTTC. Encoded protein: CASSSGQSYEQYF.

Only one count was recorded for this clone. V gene TRBV20-1 combines with J gene TRBJ2-1, with a tentative D call TRBD2 (6 bases). V lost 3 bases to trimming and J lost 0 bases, with 15 bases between them. The germline gives CDR1 DFQATT, CDR2 SNEGSKA (reference sequence). The CDR3 is 16 residues long. The CDR3 reads CSASKWRGSSYNEQFF. The DNA of the CDR3 is TGCAGTGCTAGTAAGTGGCGGGGTAGCTCCTACAATGAGCAGTTCTTC.

The chain combines TRBV7-2 with TRBJ2-5; TRBD2 matches at 7 bases. The junction had 6 bases not matched to a gene; V was cut back by 1 base and J by 1 base. The CDR3 runs to 16 residues. CDR1 SGHTA and CDR2 FQGNSA come from the germline V gene. The CDR3 reads CASSLGWASGQETQYF. The CDR3 DNA reads TGTGCCAGCAGCTTAGGTTGGGCTAGCGGCCAAGAGACCCAGTACTTC.

The chain is built from TRBV4-1 and TRBJ2-5; possibly TRBD1 for D (6 bases). CDR3 length equals 13 residues. The germline gives CDR1 MGHRA, CDR2 YSYEKL. V lost 3 bases to trimming and J lost 5 bases, with 10 bases between them. CDR3 bases: TGCGCCAGCAGCCAGGGGGCTTGGGAGACCCAGTACTTC. It is translated as CASSQGAWETQYF.

The chain recombines TRBV3-1 (or the pseudogene TRBV3-2) with TRBJ1-3; TRBD1 is a possible D gene (6 bases). Germline loops: CDR1 LGHDT, CDR2 YNNKEL (reference sequence). Trimming removed 4 bases at V and 1 base at J, with 17 bases between. This CDR3 is built from 17 residues. CDR3 amino acids: CASSPNRDTRSGNTIYF. The CDR3 nucleotides read TGTGCCAGCAGCCCCAACCGGGACACTAGATCTGGAAACACCATATATTTT.

The chain carries TRBV9 and TRBJ1-4; no definite D call. V shed 0 bases and J shed 0 bases, with 6 bases lying between them. CDR1 SGDLS and CDR2 YYNGEE come from the germline V gene. This CDR3 contains 15 residues. As DNA, the CDR3 is TGTGCCAGCAGCGTAGGTTCCACAACTAATGAAAAACTGTTTTTT. This codes for CASSVGSTTNEKLFF.

The chain combines TRBV5-1 with TRBJ1-1, with D possibly matching TRBD1 (5 bases). Looked up from germline, CDR1 is SGHRS and CDR2 is YFSETQ. The CDR3 loop spans 14 amino acids. The V end lost 3 bases, the J end lost 3 bases, and 12 bases lay between the germline ends. The CDR3 DNA reads as TGCGCCAGCAGCTCCTGGGGGGTGGACACTGAAGCTTTCTTT. Translated: CASSSWGVDTEAFF.